This paragraph reports one T cell receptor beta chain. Its specificity is not known. The data belong to a study of cytomegalovirus exposure and HLA in healthy donors. At the level of the study: From HLA-typed donors, an early data release held around 85 million unique TCRs. Findings and limits, study-wide: Most TCR sequences were rare, but some public TCRs occurred in many donors.

V was shortened by 1 base and J by 2 bases, with 11 bases between the two germline ends. Germline V gene lookup returns CDR1 SQVTM and CDR2 ANQGSEA. The CDR3 has 14 residues. Primers for the PCR totalled 60 Vbeta and 13 Jbeta. Produced via immunoSEQ multiplex PCR; TCRdb's table is partial and in-frame only. This sample has 150,000 to 200,000 clones, with around 80% found just once. Participants comprised healthy donors of bone marrow. Sequenced: PBMCs. This chain connects TRBV29-1 to TRBJ1-1; maybe TRBD1 (6 bases). The receptor was isolated from a young woman in good health and CMV-seronegative. The CDR3 loop is CSVEATGSNTEAFF. As DNA, the CDR3 is TGCAGCGTTGAAGCCACAGGGTCTAACACTGAAGCTTTCTTT.